This is a list of T cell receptor beta chains from one sample in a study of cytomegalovirus exposure and HLA in healthy donors. Repertoires were generated with immunoSEQ multiplex PCR, while TCRdb's copy carries only in-frame clones and drops some. The sample has about 280,000 clones, 70% to 90% seen once. Sequences were obtained from PBMCs. Receptors originate from a woman aged 18 to 35 in good health and CMV-seronegative. Both conserved end residues are part of each CDR3. The D gene is left open where the match is weak. Where a row states a size, it is once, few, many or the class of an expanded clone; other rows omit it.

v_gene: TRBV7-2; abundance: .; d_gene: TRBD1; j_gene: TRBJ2-1; CDR3nt: TGTGCCAGCAGCTTAGGTCTAGGGGGCAGTGAGCAGTTCTTC; CDR3aa: CASSLGLGGSEQFF
v_gene: TRBV28; abundance: .; d_gene: TRBD1; j_gene: TRBJ2-1; CDR3nt: TGTGCCAGCACCGGGACAGGGTCCTACAATGAGCAGTTCTTC; CDR3aa: CASTGTGSYNEQFF
v_gene: TRBV13; abundance: .; d_gene: TRBD2; j_gene: TRBJ2-3; CDR3nt: TGTGCCAGCAGCCCAAAACCCCCTGGGCTAGCGGGGAGGACTAGCACAGATACGCAGTATTTT; CDR3aa: CASSPKPPGLAGRTSTDTQYF
v_gene: TRBV6-5; abundance: few; d_gene: .; j_gene: TRBJ1-6; CDR3nt: TGTGCCAGCAGCCTCGGACAGCTTTCACCCCTCCACTTT; CDR3aa: CASSLGQLSPLHF
v_gene: TRBV5-1; abundance: .; d_gene: TRBD2; j_gene: TRBJ2-1; CDR3nt: TGCGCCAGCAGCCCCGCCCCCGCGGGGGGAACGGATAATGAGCAGTTCTTC; CDR3aa: CASSPAPAGGTDNEQFF
v_gene: TRBV2; abundance: .; d_gene: .; j_gene: TRBJ1-1; CDR3nt: TGTGCCAGCACACCCACCCCCAGGGGCGAGGGCACTGAAGCTTTCTTT; CDR3aa: CASTPTPRGEGTEAFF
v_gene: TRBV6-6; abundance: .; d_gene: TRBD1; j_gene: TRBJ2-7; CDR3nt: TGTGCCAGCAGCCCCCGGAAGGACAGGGCTCCCTACGAGCAGTACTTC; CDR3aa: CASSPRKDRAPYEQYF
v_gene: TRBV5-1; abundance: .; d_gene: .; j_gene: TRBJ2-3; CDR3nt: TGCGCCAGCAGCCCCGCGGCCACAGATACGCAGTATTTT; CDR3aa: CASSPAATDTQYF
v_gene: TRBV23-1; abundance: .; d_gene: TRBD1; j_gene: TRBJ1-2; CDR3nt: TGCGCCAGCAGTCAATTCGGACAGGGGATACCCAATGGCTACACCTTC; CDR3aa: CASSQFGQGIPNGYTF
v_gene: TRBV25-1; abundance: .; d_gene: TRBD1; j_gene: TRBJ1-2; CDR3nt: TGTGCCAGCAGTGGTAGACGGGACAGCGGAGCTGGGGGCTACACCTTC; CDR3aa: CASSGRRDSGAGGYTF
v_gene: TRBV27; abundance: .; d_gene: TRBD1; j_gene: TRBJ1-5; CDR3nt: TGTGCCAGCAGTTTGACAGGGAATAGCAATCAGCCCCAGCATTTT; CDR3aa: CASSLTGNSNQPQHF
v_gene: TRBV29-1; abundance: .; d_gene: .; j_gene: TRBJ2-6; CDR3nt: TGCAGCGCTGGGGTCAGGGGGGAGGCTGGGGCCAACGTCCTGACTTTC; CDR3aa: CSAGVRGEAGANVLTF
v_gene: TRBV2; abundance: .; d_gene: .; j_gene: TRBJ2-3; CDR3nt: TGTGCCAGCAGTGACCCGGACTATTATACGCAGTATTTT; CDR3aa: CASSDPDYYTQYF
v_gene: TRBV6-6; abundance: .; d_gene: .; j_gene: TRBJ2-3; CDR3nt: TGTGCCAGCAGTTACTCGAATTGGGAGAAGCAGTATTTT; CDR3aa: CASSYSNWEKQYF
v_gene: TRBV19; abundance: .; d_gene: .; j_gene: TRBJ2-1; CDR3nt: TGTGCCAGTAGGAGCGAGTCCTACAATGAGCAGTTCTTC; CDR3aa: CASRSESYNEQFF
v_gene: TRBV6-5; abundance: .; d_gene: .; j_gene: TRBJ2-5; CDR3nt: TGTGCCTGCCGCCGGGGTAGGGCAAGGGAGACCCAGTACTTC; CDR3aa: CACRRGRARETQYF
v_gene: TRBV27; abundance: .; d_gene: .; j_gene: TRBJ2-2; CDR3nt: TGTGCCAGCAGTTTAAACGGACAGTCCGGGGAGCTGTTTTTT; CDR3aa: CASSLNGQSGELFF
v_gene: TRBV6-5; abundance: .; d_gene: .; j_gene: TRBJ1-2; CDR3nt: TGTGCCAGCAGTTCCGCAGGGAACTATGGCTACACCTTC; CDR3aa: CASSSAGNYGYTF
v_gene: TRBV4-1; abundance: .; d_gene: .; j_gene: TRBJ1-2; CDR3nt: TGCGCCAGCAGCCCTAACAGGGACTATGGCTACACCTTC; CDR3aa: CASSPNRDYGYTF
v_gene: TRBV19; abundance: once; d_gene: .; j_gene: TRBJ2-3; CDR3nt: TGTGCCAGTAGTACACTGACAGATACGCAGTATTTT; CDR3aa: CASSTLTDTQYF
v_gene: TRBV13; abundance: .; d_gene: .; j_gene: TRBJ1-1; CDR3nt: TGTGCCAGCAGCTTAGGCAGCGGGTACACTGAAGCTTTCTTT; CDR3aa: CASSLGSGYTEAFF
v_gene: TRBV7-9; abundance: .; d_gene: .; j_gene: TRBJ1-6; CDR3nt: TGTGCCAGCAGCCCGGGTGGAGGCTCCTATAATTCACCCCTCCACTTT; CDR3aa: CASSPGGGSYNSPLHF
v_gene: TRBV7-3; abundance: .; d_gene: .; j_gene: TRBJ1-2; CDR3nt: TGTGCCAGCAGCTTAAGCTCTGGGGCCGACCTGCGCACCTTC; CDR3aa: CASSLSSGADLRTF
v_gene: TRBV7-6; abundance: .; d_gene: .; j_gene: TRBJ1-5; CDR3nt: TGTGCCAGCACCCTATCACAGGGCGGTCAGCCCCAGCATTTT; CDR3aa: CASTLSQGGQPQHF
v_gene: TRBV7-2; abundance: .; d_gene: TRBD2; j_gene: TRBJ2-7; CDR3nt: TGTGCCAGCACCCCTTCTAGCGGGGGTTTTAGCGAGCAGTACTTC; CDR3aa: CASTPSSGGFSEQYF
v_gene: TRBV5-1; abundance: .; d_gene: .; j_gene: TRBJ2-1; CDR3nt: TGCGCCAGCAGCACGGGACAAAGCTCCTACAATGAGCAGTTCTTC; CDR3aa: CASSTGQSSYNEQFF
v_gene: TRBV6-1; abundance: once; d_gene: .; j_gene: TRBJ2-7; CDR3nt: TGTGCCAGCAGTGAATCCAGGGGAACCTACGAGCAGTACTTC; CDR3aa: CASSESRGTYEQYF
v_gene: TRBV9; abundance: .; d_gene: TRBD1; j_gene: TRBJ2-1; CDR3nt: TGTGCCAGCAGCTCCGGGACAGACTACAATGAGCAGTTCTTC; CDR3aa: CASSSGTDYNEQFF
v_gene: TRBV5-1; abundance: .; d_gene: .; j_gene: TRBJ2-3; CDR3nt: TGCGCCAGCAGCGCAGCAGGGGTTTTCACAGATACGCAGTATTTT; CDR3aa: CASSAAGVFTDTQYF
v_gene: TRBV15; abundance: .; d_gene: .; j_gene: TRBJ2-1; CDR3nt: TGTGCCACCAGCGGACATAGGGCTGAGCAGTTCTTC; CDR3aa: CATSGHRAEQFF
v_gene: TRBV9; abundance: .; d_gene: .; j_gene: TRBJ1-1; CDR3nt: TGTGCCAGCAGCGTAGAAGGGGGAGCATCTGAAGCTTTCTTT; CDR3aa: CASSVEGGASEAFF
v_gene: TRBV11-2; abundance: .; d_gene: TRBD2; j_gene: TRBJ2-1; CDR3nt: TGTGCCAGCAGCCCTTCGATTGGGACTAGCGGGGTTAGTGAGCAGTTCTTC; CDR3aa: CASSPSIGTSGVSEQFF
v_gene: TRBV5-6; abundance: once; d_gene: TRBD1; j_gene: TRBJ1-2; CDR3nt: TGTGCCAGCAGCTTGGCGCCAGGGGGCCTCTATGGCTACACCTTC; CDR3aa: CASSLAPGGLYGYTF
v_gene: TRBV19; abundance: .; d_gene: .; j_gene: TRBJ1-1; CDR3nt: TGTGCCAGTACTCAAGCCCTCATGAACACTGAAGCTTTCTTT; CDR3aa: CASTQALMNTEAFF
v_gene: TRBV9; abundance: .; d_gene: TRBD1; j_gene: TRBJ2-1; CDR3nt: TGTGCCAGCAGCAACCGACAGGGCCTTGATGAGCAGTTCTTC; CDR3aa: CASSNRQGLDEQFF
v_gene: TRBV13; abundance: .; d_gene: TRBD1; j_gene: TRBJ1-3; CDR3nt: TGTGCCAGCAGCTTTCCGACAGGGACTAGCTCTGGAAACACCATATATTTT; CDR3aa: CASSFPTGTSSGNTIYF
v_gene: TRBV30; abundance: .; d_gene: TRBD2; j_gene: TRBJ2-2; CDR3nt: TGTGCCTGGACGAGCGGGGGGGCGATCGGGGAGCTGTTTTTT; CDR3aa: CAWTSGGAIGELFF
v_gene: TRBV30; abundance: .; d_gene: .; j_gene: TRBJ1-5; CDR3nt: TGTGCCTGGGCGACTGGGAGCAATCAGCCCCAGCATTTT; CDR3aa: CAWATGSNQPQHF
v_gene: TRBV7-9; abundance: .; d_gene: TRBD2; j_gene: TRBJ2-5; CDR3nt: TGTGCCAGCAGCTTAGTACCGCGACTAGCGGGGGAGACCCAGTACTTC; CDR3aa: CASSLVPRLAGETQYF
v_gene: TRBV27; abundance: .; d_gene: .; j_gene: TRBJ1-5; CDR3nt: TGTGCCAGCAGCCAAGACAGTAGCAATCAGCCCCAGCATTTT; CDR3aa: CASSQDSSNQPQHF
v_gene: TRBV6-1; abundance: .; d_gene: TRBD1; j_gene: TRBJ2-7; CDR3nt: TGTGCCAGCAGTGAATATAACAGGGGCTACGAGCAGTACTTC; CDR3aa: CASSEYNRGYEQYF
v_gene: TRBV19; abundance: .; d_gene: .; j_gene: TRBJ2-5; CDR3nt: TGTGCCAGTAGTGCAGCGGGCCAAGAGACCCAGTACTTC; CDR3aa: CASSAAGQETQYF
v_gene: TRBV18; abundance: .; d_gene: TRBD1; j_gene: TRBJ1-4; CDR3nt: TGTGCCAGCTCACCGGGACAGACAACTAATGAAAAACTGTTTTTT; CDR3aa: CASSPGQTTNEKLFF
v_gene: TRBV6-1; abundance: .; d_gene: .; j_gene: TRBJ2-3; CDR3nt: TGTGCCAGCATGCGGACTATTGAAAGGGATACGCAGTATTTT; CDR3aa: CASMRTIERDTQYF
v_gene: TRBV27; abundance: .; d_gene: .; j_gene: TRBJ1-2; CDR3nt: TGTGCCAGCAGTTTATCGGGACTCACCTATGGCTACACCTTC; CDR3aa: CASSLSGLTYGYTF
v_gene: TRBV10-1; abundance: once; d_gene: TRBD1; j_gene: TRBJ1-1; CDR3nt: TGCGCCAGCACCGCGACAGGGAAAACTGAGGCTTTCTTT; CDR3aa: CASTATGKTEAFF
v_gene: TRBV29-1; abundance: .; d_gene: TRBD2; j_gene: TRBJ2-3; CDR3nt: TGCAGCGTTGAATTCGGTAGCGGGGGCACAGATACGCAGTATTTT; CDR3aa: CSVEFGSGGTDTQYF
v_gene: TRBV5-6; abundance: .; d_gene: .; j_gene: TRBJ2-7; CDR3nt: TGTGCCAGCAGCTTTCGAGGAGGAAGCTCCTACGAGCAGTACTTC; CDR3aa: CASSFRGGSSYEQYF
v_gene: TRBV2; abundance: .; d_gene: .; j_gene: TRBJ1-2; CDR3nt: TGTGCCAGCACAGCGGGGTGGTACGACTACACCTTC; CDR3aa: CASTAGWYDYTF
v_gene: TRBV30; abundance: .; d_gene: .; j_gene: TRBJ1-1; CDR3nt: TGTGCCTGGAGTGCACTCTCTAGACTGAACACTGAAGCTTTCTTT; CDR3aa: CAWSALSRLNTEAFF
v_gene: TRBV18; abundance: .; d_gene: .; j_gene: TRBJ1-1; CDR3nt: TGTGCCAGCTCCCTACAGACAGGCCCGAACACTGAAGCTTTCTTT; CDR3aa: CASSLQTGPNTEAFF
v_gene: TRBV5-8; abundance: .; d_gene: .; j_gene: TRBJ1-1; CDR3nt: TGTGCCAGCAACCGGGACATAGCCTGGGGCCCACTAAAAGCTTTCTTT; CDR3aa: CASNRDIAWGPLKAFF
v_gene: TRBV30; abundance: .; d_gene: .; j_gene: TRBJ2-1; CDR3nt: TGTGCCTGGAGTATGAGGTACAATGAGCAGTTCTTC; CDR3aa: CAWSMRYNEQFF
v_gene: TRBV4-1; abundance: .; d_gene: TRBD2; j_gene: TRBJ2-1; CDR3nt: TGCGCCAGCAGCCTAGGACTAGCGGGGGTCTCTGAGCAGTTCTTC; CDR3aa: CASSLGLAGVSEQFF
v_gene: TRBV30; abundance: .; d_gene: .; j_gene: TRBJ1-1; CDR3nt: TGTGCCTGGGGGTTGGAGTGGGGGGTGAACACTGAAGCTTTCTTT; CDR3aa: CAWGLEWGVNTEAFF
v_gene: TRBV5-1; abundance: .; d_gene: TRBD1; j_gene: TRBJ1-1; CDR3nt: TGCGCCAGCAGATTTGGACAGGGCGGAGGGACTGAAGCTTTCTTT; CDR3aa: CASRFGQGGGTEAFF
v_gene: TRBV29-1; abundance: .; d_gene: .; j_gene: TRBJ2-3; CDR3nt: TGCAGCGTTGAACCCGCGGACAGGCAGTATTTT; CDR3aa: CSVEPADRQYF
v_gene: TRBV6-1; abundance: few; d_gene: .; j_gene: TRBJ2-7; CDR3nt: TGTGCCAGCAAAAGTTACCCGGGGGTTATGTACGAGCAGTACTTC; CDR3aa: CASKSYPGVMYEQYF
v_gene: TRBV2; abundance: once; d_gene: TRBD2; j_gene: TRBJ2-1; CDR3nt: TGTGCCACCAAAGTCGGGGGAGGGATCTACAATGAGCAGTTCTTC; CDR3aa: CATKVGGGIYNEQFF
v_gene: TRBV12-2; abundance: once; d_gene: .; j_gene: TRBJ1-5; CDR3nt: TGTGCAAGTCGCTTAGGTCAAAATTTCTTCAGGGGGCGGTTGGGCAATCAGCCCCAGCATTTT; CDR3aa: CASRLGQNFFRGRLGNQPQHF